This T cell receptor beta chain was captured by sequencing in a study of CD8+CD57+ T cells in acquired aplastic anemia. Study as a whole: Average DNA yield from sorted CD4+ and CD8+ cells was 3.2 ug. In CD4+ cells, healthy donors produced an average of about 10 million reads.

Findings of the study overall: Patients did not significantly differ from controls in CD8+ Simpson's diversity.

Genomic DNA served as template for TCR beta VDJ and CDR3 profiling. TCRdb passed the reads through MiXCR, listing each CDR3 protein once. The sample consists of 150,000 to 200,000 distinct CDR3 sequences, around 60% of them appearing once. A remark on this clonotype: Its antigen is still unknown.

V was clipped by 5 bases and J by 5 bases; unmatched bases: 9. The V gene's germline CDR1 is SGHTA and CDR2 FQGTGA. The CDR3 consists of 16 residues. What was sequenced was sorted CD4+, CD8+, or CD8+CD57+ T cells (not recorded which) from PBMCs. This TCR derives from a human donor in good health. The chain carries TRBV7-3 and TRBJ2-5, with 12 bases lining up with TRBD2. The CDR3 here is CASSHGLAGYNETQYF. DNA of the CDR3: TGTGCCAGCAGCCATGGACTAGCGGGATACAATGAGACCCAGTACTTC. Full variable domain (missing parts from reference TRBV7-3 and TRBJ2-5): GAGVSQTPSNKVTEKGKYVELRCDPISGHTALYWYRQSLGQGPEFLIYFQGTGAADDSGLPNDRFFAVRPEGSVSTLKIQRTERGDSAVYLCASSHGLAGYNETQYFGPGTRLLVL.